The subject of this entry is one TCR beta chain. The data stem from a study of blood T cell repertoires in COVID-19. On the study more broadly: Spain, Italy and the United States supplied samples that represented acute and convalescent COVID-19. Sources were T cells, B-cell-depleted T cells, or PBMCs; the material itself was cDNA or gDNA.

In the authors' workflow: Reference gene primers were amplified, and this amplification served to estimate nucleated cell counts. This table comes from immunoSEQ multiplex PCR, and its TCRdb copy is limited to in-frame clones, with some not included. V and J calls and clone size follow that table, whereas D and trimming were derived from the DNA. Here the sample spans tens of thousands of clones, around 90% being singletons. This CDR3 spans 15 amino acids. V was pared by 0 bases and J by 7 bases, with 16 bases between. CDR1 is LGHDT, CDR2 YNNKEL, per germline (reference sequence). The chain uses TRBV3-1 (or the pseudogene TRBV3-2) and TRBJ2-7; D is possibly TRBD1 (6 bases). This TCR derives from a human donor in a cohort sampled during active COVID-19. The sequencing sample was made of peripheral blood. CDR3 region: CASSQDGSGTREQYF. CDR3 sequence (DNA): TGTGCCAGCAGCCAAGATGGGTCCGGGACAAGAGAGCAGTACTTC.